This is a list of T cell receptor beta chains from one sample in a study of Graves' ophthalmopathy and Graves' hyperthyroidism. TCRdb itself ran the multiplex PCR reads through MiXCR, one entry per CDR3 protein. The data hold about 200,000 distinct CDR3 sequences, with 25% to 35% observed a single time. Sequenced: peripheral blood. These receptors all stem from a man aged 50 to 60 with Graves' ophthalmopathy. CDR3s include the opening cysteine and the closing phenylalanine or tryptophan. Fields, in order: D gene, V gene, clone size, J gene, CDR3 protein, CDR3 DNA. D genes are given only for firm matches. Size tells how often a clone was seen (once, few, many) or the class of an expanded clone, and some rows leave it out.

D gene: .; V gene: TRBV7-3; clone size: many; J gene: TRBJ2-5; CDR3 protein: CASSPGSGETQYF; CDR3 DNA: TGTGCCAGCAGCCCCGGGTCGGGGGAGACCCAGTACTTC
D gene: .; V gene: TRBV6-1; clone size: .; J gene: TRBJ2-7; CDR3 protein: CASSEETGSHYEQYF; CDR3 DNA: TGTGCCAGCAGTGAAGAAACGGGTTCGCATTACGAGCAGTACTTC
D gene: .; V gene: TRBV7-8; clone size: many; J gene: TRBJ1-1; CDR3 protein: CASSLRFGGNTEAFF; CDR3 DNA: TGTGCCAGCAGCTTGAGGTTCGGGGGCAACACTGAAGCTTTCTTT
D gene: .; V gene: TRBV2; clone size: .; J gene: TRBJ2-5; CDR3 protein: CASSEAPGAETQYF; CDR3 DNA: TGTGCCAGCAGTGAAGCGCCAGGGGCAGAGACCCAGTACTTC
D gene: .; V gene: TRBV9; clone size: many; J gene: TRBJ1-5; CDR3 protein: CASSVCQPQHF; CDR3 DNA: TGTGCCAGCAGCGTCTGTCAGCCCCAGCATTTT
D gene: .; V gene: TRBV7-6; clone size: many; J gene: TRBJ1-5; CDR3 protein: CASSQPLDGRHQPQHF; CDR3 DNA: TGTGCCAGCAGCCAACCCCTGGACGGGCGGCATCAGCCCCAGCATTTT
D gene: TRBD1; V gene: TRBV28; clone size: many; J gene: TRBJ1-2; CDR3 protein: CASRDRDGYTF; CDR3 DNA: TGTGCCAGCAGGGACAGGGACGGCTACACCTTC
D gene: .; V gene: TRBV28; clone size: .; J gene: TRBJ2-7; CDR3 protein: CASSYGGRVRYF; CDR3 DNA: TGTGCCAGCAGTTATGGGGGCCGGGTAAGGTACTTC
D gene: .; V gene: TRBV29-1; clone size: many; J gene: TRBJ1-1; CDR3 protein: CSVDQRGTEAFF; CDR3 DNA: TGCAGCGTTGACCAGAGGGGTACTGAAGCTTTCTTT
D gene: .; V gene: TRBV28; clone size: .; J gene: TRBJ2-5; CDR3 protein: CASTDRGRLTQETQYF; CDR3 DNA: TGTGCCAGCACCGATCGTGGACGGCTCACCCAAGAGACCCAGTACTTC
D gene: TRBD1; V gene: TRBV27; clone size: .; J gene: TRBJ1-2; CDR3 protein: CASREDRDGYTF; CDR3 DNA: TGTGCCAGCAGAGAAGACAGGGATGGCTACACCTTC
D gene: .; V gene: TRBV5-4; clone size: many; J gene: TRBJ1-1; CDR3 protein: CASSLRGAGTEAFF; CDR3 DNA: TGTGCCAGCAGCTTGAGGGGGGCGGGTACTGAAGCTTTCTTT
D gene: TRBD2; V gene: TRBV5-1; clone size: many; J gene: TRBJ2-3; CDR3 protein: CASSLVGRASGTDTQYF; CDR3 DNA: TGCGCCAGCAGCTTGGTGGGTAGGGCTAGCGGGACTGATACGCAGTATTTT
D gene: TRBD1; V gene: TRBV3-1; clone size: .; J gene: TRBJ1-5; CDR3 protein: CASSPRGVGSNQPQHF; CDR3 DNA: TGTGCCAGCAGCCCCAGGGGGGTGGGTAGCAATCAGCCCCAGCATTTT
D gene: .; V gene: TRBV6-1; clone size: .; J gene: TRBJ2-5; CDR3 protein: CASTPSQETQYF; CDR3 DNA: TGTGCCAGCACCCCCAGTCAGGAGACCCAGTACTTC
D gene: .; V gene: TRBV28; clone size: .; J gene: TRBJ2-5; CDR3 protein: CASSSGTLGWATQYF; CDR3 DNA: TGTGCCAGCAGTTCCGGGACTCTCGGATGGGCGACCCAGTACTTC
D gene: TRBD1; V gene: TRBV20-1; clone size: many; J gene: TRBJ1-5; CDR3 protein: CSASDRGNQPQHF; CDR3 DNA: TGCAGTGCTAGTGACAGGGGTAATCAGCCCCAGCATTTT
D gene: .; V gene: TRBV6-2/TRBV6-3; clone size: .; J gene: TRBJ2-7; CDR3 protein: CATQTLTRNYEQYF; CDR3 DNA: TGTGCCACCCAGACTCTAACTAGGAACTACGAGCAGTACTTC
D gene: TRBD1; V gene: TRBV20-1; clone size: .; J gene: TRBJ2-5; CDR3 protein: CSASSGTGETQYF; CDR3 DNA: TGCAGTGCTAGTTCCGGGACAGGAGAGACCCAGTACTTC
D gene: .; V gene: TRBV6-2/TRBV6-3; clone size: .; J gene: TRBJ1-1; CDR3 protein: CASKTPGINTEAFF; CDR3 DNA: TGTGCCAGCAAGACACCGGGGATAAACACTGAAGCTTTCTTT
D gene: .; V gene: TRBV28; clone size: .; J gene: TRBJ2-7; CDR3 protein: CASTAWGVYEQYF; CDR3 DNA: TGTGCCAGTACAGCCTGGGGGGTCTACGAGCAGTACTTC
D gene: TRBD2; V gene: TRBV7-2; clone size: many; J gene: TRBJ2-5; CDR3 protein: CASSFLAGERETQYF; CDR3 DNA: TGTGCCAGCAGCTTCTTAGCGGGAGAAAGAGAGACCCAGTACTTC
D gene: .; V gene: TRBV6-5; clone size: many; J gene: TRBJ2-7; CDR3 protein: CAISPGTAGYEQYF; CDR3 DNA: TGTGCCATATCGCCCGGGACGGCGGGCTACGAGCAGTACTTC
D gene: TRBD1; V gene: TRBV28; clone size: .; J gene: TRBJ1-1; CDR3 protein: CASSSFRDRGIGAFF; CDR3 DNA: TGTGCCAGCAGTTCCTTCCGGGACAGGGGGATCGGGGCTTTCTTT
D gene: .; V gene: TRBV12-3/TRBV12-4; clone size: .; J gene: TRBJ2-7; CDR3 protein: CASRSGAGVSYEQYF; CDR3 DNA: TGTGCCAGCAGATCGGGGGCAGGGGTCTCCTACGAGCAGTACTTC
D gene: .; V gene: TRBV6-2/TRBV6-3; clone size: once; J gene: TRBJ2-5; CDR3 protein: CASTSMTAFSQETQYF; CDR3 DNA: TGTGCCAGCACCTCGATGACAGCCTTCTCCCAAGAGACCCAGTACTTC
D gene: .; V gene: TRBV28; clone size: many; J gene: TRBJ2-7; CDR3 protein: CASSFLVNEQYF; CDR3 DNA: TGTGCCAGCAGTTTCCTAGTTAACGAGCAGTACTTC
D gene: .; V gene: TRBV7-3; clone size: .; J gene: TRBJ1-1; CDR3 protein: CASSLRSTNTEAFF; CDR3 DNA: TGTGCCAGCAGCTTAAGGTCCACGAACACTGAAGCTTTCTTT
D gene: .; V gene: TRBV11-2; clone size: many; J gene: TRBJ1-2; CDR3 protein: CASSLDPGEGPRGGYTF; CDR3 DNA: TGTGCCAGCAGCTTAGATCCTGGGGAGGGCCCGCGGGGAGGCTACACCTTC
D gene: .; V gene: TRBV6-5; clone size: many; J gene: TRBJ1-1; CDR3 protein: CASSQTTTGNTEAFF; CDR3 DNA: TGTGCCAGCAGCCAAACCACGACAGGGAACACTGAAGCTTTCTTT
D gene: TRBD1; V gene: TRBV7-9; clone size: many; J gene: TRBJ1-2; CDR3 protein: CASSSRQGDPGYTF; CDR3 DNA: TGTGCCAGCAGCTCCCGACAGGGTGACCCTGGCTACACCTTC
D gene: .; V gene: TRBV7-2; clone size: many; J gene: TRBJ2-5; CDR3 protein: CASSVGETQYF; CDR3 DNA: TGTGCCAGCAGCGTGGGGGAGACCCAGTACTTC
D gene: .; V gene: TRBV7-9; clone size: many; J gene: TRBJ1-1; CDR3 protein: CASSLVNEAFF; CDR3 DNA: TGTGCCAGCAGCTTAGTGAATGAAGCTTTCTTT
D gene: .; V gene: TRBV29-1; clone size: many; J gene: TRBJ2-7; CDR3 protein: CSVGTFSYEQYF; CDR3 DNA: TGCAGCGTTGGGACTTTTTCCTACGAGCAGTACTTC
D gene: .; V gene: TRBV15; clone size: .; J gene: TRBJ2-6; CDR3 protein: CATSRDYTGPGANVLTF; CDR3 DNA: TGTGCCACCAGCAGAGATTACACAGGGCCGGGGGCCAACGTCCTGACTTTC
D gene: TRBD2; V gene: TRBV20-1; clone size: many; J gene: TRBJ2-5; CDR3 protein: CSARTSGSRETQYF; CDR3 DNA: TGCAGTGCGCGGACTAGCGGGAGTCGCGAGACCCAGTACTTC
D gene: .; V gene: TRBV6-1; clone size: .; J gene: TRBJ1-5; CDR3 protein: CASSEGSSNQPQHF; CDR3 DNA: TGTGCCAGCAGTGAAGGTTCTAGCAATCAGCCCCAGCATTTT
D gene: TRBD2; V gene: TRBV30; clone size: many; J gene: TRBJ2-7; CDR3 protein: CAWTTGEGSVQYF; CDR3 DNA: TGTGCCTGGACCACGGGGGAGGGAAGTGTGCAGTACTTC
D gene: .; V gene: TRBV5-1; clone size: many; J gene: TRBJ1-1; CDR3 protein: CASEKTGIGTEAFF; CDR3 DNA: TGCGCCAGCGAAAAGACAGGAATAGGCACTGAAGCTTTCTTT
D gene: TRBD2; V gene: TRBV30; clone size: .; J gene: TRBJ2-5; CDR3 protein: CAWSGEGPGETQYF; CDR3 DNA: TGTGCCTGGAGTGGGGAGGGACCGGGCGAGACCCAGTACTTC
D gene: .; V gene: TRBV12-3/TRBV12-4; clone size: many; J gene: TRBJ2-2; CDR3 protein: CASRPGIVGELFF; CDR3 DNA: TGTGCCAGCAGACCCGGGATCGTGGGGGAGCTGTTTTTT
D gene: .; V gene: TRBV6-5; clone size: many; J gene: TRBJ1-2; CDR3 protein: CASSYGVSNYGYTF; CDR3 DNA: TGTGCCAGCAGTTACGGTGTGTCCAACTATGGCTACACCTTC
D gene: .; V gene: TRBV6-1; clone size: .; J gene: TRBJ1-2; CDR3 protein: CASSDLSADYGYTF; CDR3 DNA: TGTGCCAGCAGTGACCTGTCAGCGGACTATGGCTACACCTTC
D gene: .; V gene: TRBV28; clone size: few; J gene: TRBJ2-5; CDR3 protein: CASSFTQTQETQYF; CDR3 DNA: TGTGCCAGCAGTTTCACACAAACCCAAGAGACCCAGTACTTC
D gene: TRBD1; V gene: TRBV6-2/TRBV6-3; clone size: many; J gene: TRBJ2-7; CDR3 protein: CASRLGQGAYEQYF; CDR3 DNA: TGTGCCAGCAGACTCGGACAGGGGGCCTACGAGCAGTACTTC
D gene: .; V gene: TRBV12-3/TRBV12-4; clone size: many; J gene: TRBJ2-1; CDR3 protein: CASSAGLNNEQFF; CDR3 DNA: TGTGCCAGCAGTGCCGGGTTAAACAATGAGCAGTTCTTC
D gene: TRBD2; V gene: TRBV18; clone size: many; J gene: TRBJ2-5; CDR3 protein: CASSPGKGARTSGRRLQETQYF; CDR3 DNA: TGTGCCAGCTCACCGGGAAAAGGGGCGAGGACTAGCGGGAGAAGGCTCCAAGAGACCCAGTACTTC
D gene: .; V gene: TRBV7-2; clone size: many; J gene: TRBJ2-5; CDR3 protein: CASSLEGVGWSGEETQYF; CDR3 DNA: TGTGCCAGCAGCTTAGAAGGGGTCGGCTGGAGTGGCGAAGAGACCCAGTACTTC
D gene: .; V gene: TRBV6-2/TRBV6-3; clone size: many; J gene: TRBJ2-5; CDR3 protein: CASREVRTQYF; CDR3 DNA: TGTGCCAGCAGAGAGGTCCGGACCCAGTACTTC
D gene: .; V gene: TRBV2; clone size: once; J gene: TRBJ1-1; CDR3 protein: CASSGRLNTEAFF; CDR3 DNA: TGTGCCAGCAGTGGACGGCTGAACACTGAAGCTTTCTTT
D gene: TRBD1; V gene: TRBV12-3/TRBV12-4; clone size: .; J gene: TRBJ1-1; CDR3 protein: CASSLGDRDQTEAFF; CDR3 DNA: TGTGCCAGCAGTTTAGGGGACAGGGACCAGACTGAAGCTTTCTTT
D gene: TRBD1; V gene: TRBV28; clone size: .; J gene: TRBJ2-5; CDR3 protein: CASSHQRDRGWADF; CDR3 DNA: TGTGCCAGCAGCCATCAACGGGACAGGGGATGGGCGGACTTC
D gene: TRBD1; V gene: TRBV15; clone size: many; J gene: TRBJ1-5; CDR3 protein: CATSRDRGLGQPQHF; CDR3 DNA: TGTGCCACCAGCAGAGACAGGGGGCTCGGTCAGCCCCAGCATTTT